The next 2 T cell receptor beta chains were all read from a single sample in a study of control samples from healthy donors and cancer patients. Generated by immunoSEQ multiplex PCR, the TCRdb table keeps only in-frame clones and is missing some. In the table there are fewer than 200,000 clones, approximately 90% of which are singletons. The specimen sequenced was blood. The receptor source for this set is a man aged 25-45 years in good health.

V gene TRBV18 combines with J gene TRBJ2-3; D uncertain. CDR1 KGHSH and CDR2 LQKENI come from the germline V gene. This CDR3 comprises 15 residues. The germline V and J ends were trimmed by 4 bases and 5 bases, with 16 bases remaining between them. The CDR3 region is CASSQSSGGIDTQYF. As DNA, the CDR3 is TGTGCCAGCTCACAAAGTTCAGGTGGGATAGATACGCAGTATTTT. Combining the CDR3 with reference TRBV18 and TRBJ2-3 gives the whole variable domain NAGVMQNPRHLVRRRGQEARLRCSPMKGHSHVYWYRQLPEEGLKFMVYLQKENIIDESGMPKERFSAEFPKEGPSILRIQQVVRGDSAAYFCASSQSSGGIDTQYFGPGTRLTVL.

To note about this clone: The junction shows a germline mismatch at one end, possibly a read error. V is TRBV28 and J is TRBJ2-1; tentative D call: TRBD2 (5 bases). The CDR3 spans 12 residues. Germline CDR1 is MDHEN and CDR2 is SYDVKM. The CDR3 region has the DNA TGTGCCTGCAGAGGGCAGTCCAATGAGCAGTTCTTC. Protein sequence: CACRGQSNEQFF. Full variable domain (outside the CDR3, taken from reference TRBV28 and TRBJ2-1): DVKVTQSSRYLVKRTGEKVFLECVQDMDHENMFWYRQDPGLGLRLIYFSYDVKMKEKGDIPEGYSVSREKKERFSLILESASTNQTSMYLCACRGQSNEQFFGPGTRLTVL.